This passage covers 4 T cell receptor beta chains from one sample sequenced in a study of T-cell memory formation after mild COVID-19. Each CDR3 protein is one row after TCRdb ran MiXCR on the 5' RACE reads. The sample carries some 130,000 distinct CDR3 sequences, about a sixth recorded once. The sample comprised PBMCs or a T cell subset sorted from them (not recorded which). The receptors were sampled from a man younger than 35 who had mild COVID-19 (a few samples of this study predate the infection). Cell type and time point are not known.

The chain joins TRBV7-8 to TRBJ2-7, with D possibly called TRBD1 or TRBD2 (5 bases each). V was cut by 5 bases and J by 4 bases, with 15 bases left in between. CDR1 is SGHVS, CDR2 FQNEAQ, per germline. This CDR3 comprises 14 residues. The CDR3, as DNA: TGTGCCAGCAGCCCTACGGGACCCCCGTACGAGCAGTACTTC. This encodes CASSPTGPPYEQYF.

This chain connects TRBV6-2 or TRBV6-3 to TRBJ1-1; D unclear. CDR1 is MNHEY and CDR2 is SVGEGT in the germline V gene. This CDR3 region has 14 residues. Trimming stripped 4 bases from V and 4 bases from J, with 13 bases between. In DNA, the CDR3 is TGTGCCAGCAGTTCGAACGTTCCCGGCACTGAAGCTTTCTTT. It codes for CASSSNVPGTEAFF.

The chain is built from TRBV5-1 and TRBJ1-3; tentatively, D is TRBD1 (6 bases). From germline, CDR1 is SGHRS and CDR2 YFSETQ. V lost 0 bases to trimming and J lost 4 bases, with 11 bases between them. The CDR3 spans 15 residues. This CDR3 reads CASSLVAGDGNTIYF. The CDR3 DNA reads TGCGCCAGCAGCTTGGTCGCAGGGGACGGAAACACCATATATTTT.

The table lists this clonotype with a few counts. V is TRBV4-1 and J is TRBJ1-2; 7 bases map to TRBD1. The CDR3 contains 15 residues. V lost 6 bases and J lost 3; bases outside the gene matches: 10. CDR1 is MGHRA and CDR2 is YSYEKL in the germline V gene. As DNA, the CDR3 is TGCGCCAGCAGGCGACGAACAGGGGTTGACTATGGCTACACCTTC. Protein product: CASRRRTGVDYGYTF.